This entry is about one T cell receptor beta chain. This CDR3 has 13 amino acids. Between the trimmed V and J ends, which lost 8 bases and 1 base, there was a span of 10 bases. CDR1 is KGHSH and CDR2 is LQKENI in the germline V gene. Sequencing was performed with immunoSEQ multiplex PCR; in TCRdb, only in-frame clones are kept and a portion is missing. Of roughly 86,000 clones in the sample, around 91% were seen once. The sample is drawn from a study of blood T cell repertoires in COVID-19. Study details: T cells, B-cell-depleted T cells, or PBMCs supplied cDNA or gDNA.

The TCR originated in a woman aged 45-60 years in a cohort sampled during active COVID-19. The sequencing sample was made of peripheral blood. The chain carries TRBV18 and TRBJ2-3; no clear D. CDR3 loop: CASHLGGTDTQYF. Here the CDR3 DNA reads TGTGCCAGCCACCTGGGCGGCACAGATACGCAGTATTTT.